This passage covers 21 T cell receptor beta chains from one sample sequenced in a study of cytomegalovirus exposure and HLA in healthy donors. This PCR relied on a set of 60 Vbeta primers and 13 Jbeta primers. Produced via immunoSEQ multiplex PCR; TCRdb's table is partial and in-frame only. Among more than 50,000 clones listed, about 85% were seen once. Sequencing used PBMCs. The receptors stem from a female donor in good health and CMV-seronegative.

This sequence joins TRBV7-2 and TRBJ2-7, with TRBD2 as a possible D gene (9 bases). The CDR3 covers 19 residues. CDR1 is SGHTA, CDR2 FQGNSA, per germline. The ends were cut back, 5 bases at V and 7 bases at J, with 33 bases in the middle. CDR3 bases: TGTGCCAGCAGCGCGGACAGGGCGGGCGCTAGCGGGACCACGGGGGAGCAGTACTTC. Protein product: CASSADRAGASGTTGEQYF. Filled out from reference TRBV7-2 and TRBJ2-7, the complete variable domain reads GAGVSQSPSNKVTEKGKDVELRCDPISGHTALYWYRQSLGQGLEFLIYFQGNSAPDKSGLPSDRFSAERTGGSVSTLTIQRTQQEDSAVYLCASSADRAGASGTTGEQYFGPGTRLTVT.

The chain uses TRBV27 and TRBJ2-3, with D maybe TRBD2 (6 bases). V lost 8 bases and J lost 4, with 13 bases in between. CDR3 length: 13 residues. Germline CDR1 and CDR2: MNHEY and SMNVEV (reference sequence). DNA for the CDR3: TGTGCCAGCCGCCAGACTAGTGCAGATACGCAGTATTTT. This codes for CASRQTSADTQYF.

The chain carries TRBV2 and TRBJ2-3, with 8 bases fitting TRBD1. Trimming at V came to 5 bases and at J to 1 base, leaving 8 bases not matched to a gene. The CDR3 contains 16 residues. Germline-derived CDR1 and CDR2 are SNHLY and FYNNEI. CDR3 DNA: TGTGCCAGCAGTCGGACAGGGAGGTCGGGCACAGATACGCAGTATTTT. Protein: CASSRTGRSGTDTQYF. Filled out from reference TRBV2 and TRBJ2-3, the complete variable domain reads EPEVTQTPSHQVTQMGQEVILRCVPISNHLYFYWYRQILGQKVEFLVSFYNNEISEKSEIFDDQFSVERPDGSNFTLKIRSTKLEDSAMYFCASSRTGRSGTDTQYFGPGTRLTVL.

The chain links TRBV7-2 to TRBJ2-7; 10 nucleotides match TRBD1. The CDR3 loop spans 16 amino acids. Germline CDR1 and CDR2: SGHTA and FQGNSA. J lost 2 bases, V lost 1 base, and 5 bases had no gene match. This chain's CDR3 is CASSLGSDRGAYEQYF. DNA of the CDR3: TGTGCCAGCAGCTTAGGTTCGGACAGGGGGGCCTACGAGCAGTACTTC.

V is TRBV10-3 and J is TRBJ1-3; unclear D gene. CDR3 length: 12 residues. The germline V gene has CDR1 ENHRY and CDR2 SYGVKD. Trimming took off 10 bases at V and 3 bases at J, with 10 bases between the two ends. DNA of the CDR3: TGTGCCACCTACTTCCTTGGAAACACCATATATTTT. This codes for CATYFLGNTIYF.

The chain carries TRBV27 and TRBJ2-1, with a weak D call TRBD2 (6 bases). The CDR3 sequence is 14 residues long. Germline-derived CDR1 and CDR2 are MNHEY and SMNVEV (reference sequence). With 6 bases removed from V and 9 bases from J, the gap between germline ends came to 18 bases. CDR3 in amino acids: CASSSETSLAEQFF. The DNA of the CDR3 is TGTGCCAGCAGCTCAGAGACTAGTTTGGCTGAGCAGTTCTTC.

The gene calls are TRBV2 and TRBJ2-5, with 10 bases lining up with TRBD2. CDR1 is SNHLY, CDR2 FYNNEI, per germline. The trim removed 8 bases at V and 5 bases at J, leaving 17 bases unmatched. The CDR3 length is 17 residues. The CDR3 is CASGLPTGTSELETQYF. In DNA, the CDR3 is TGTGCCAGCGGCCTCCCCACCGGGACTAGCGAGCTCGAGACCCAGTACTTC.

The V gene is TRBV7-2, the J gene TRBJ2-1; D unclear. V was cut by 4 bases and J by 4 bases, with 5 bases left in between. The CDR3 has 12 amino acids. Germline-derived CDR1 and CDR2 are SGHTA and FQGNSA. CDR3 in DNA: TGTGCCAGCAGCTCCCTATACAATGAGCAGTTCTTC. Encoded protein: CASSSLYNEQFF.

The CDR3 DNA reads TGTGCCAGCAGCTTAGTCGCGGAATCTGGAAACACCATATATTTT. Translated, it gives CASSLVAESGNTIYF. The V and J genes are TRBV7-2 and TRBJ1-3; no clear D gene. The CDR3 runs 15 residues. CDR1 is SGHTA and CDR2 is FQGNSA in the germline V gene. V was shortened by 1 base and J by 1 base, with 8 bases between the two germline ends.

The chain combines TRBV5-1 with TRBJ2-5; possibly TRBD1 for D (6 bases). This CDR3 contains 13 residues. Deletions cut 4 bases from V and 5 bases from J, with 12 bases between. The germline CDR1 and CDR2 sequences are SGHRS and YFSETQ. This CDR3 is CASSTDRRETQYF. The DNA of the CDR3 is TGCGCCAGCAGCACGGACAGAAGGGAGACCCAGTACTTC.

This chain links TRBV6-1 with TRBJ1-1, with D possibly TRBD1 on 5 matching bases. The CDR3 runs to 14 residues. Trimming took off 1 base at V and 3 bases at J, with 9 bases between the two ends. Germline CDR1 and CDR2: MNHNS and SASEGT. The CDR3 DNA sequence: TGTGCCAGCAGTGAAGGACAGTTTCACACTGAAGCTTTCTTT. Protein: CASSEGQFHTEAFF.

The genes are TRBV7-2 and TRBJ2-7; 9 nucleotides match TRBD2. V gave up 5 bases and J gave up 0 bases; unmatched junction bases: 5. CDR3 size: 15 residues. The germline CDR1 and CDR2 sequences are SGHTA and FQGNSA. The CDR3 nucleotides are TGTGCCAGCAGCCGGACTAGCGCCAACTCCTACGAGCAGTACTTC. It translates to CASSRTSANSYEQYF.

This chain connects TRBV7-2 to TRBJ2-7, with D possibly matching TRBD2 (7 bases). The length of the CDR3 is 15 residues. Germline values: CDR1 SGHTA, CDR2 FQGNSA. Trimming stripped 3 bases from V and 4 bases from J, with 16 bases between. The CDR3 DNA sequence: TGTGCCAGCAGCTTGGGGGGGGGCTCGGCGTACGAGCAGTACTTC. Protein product: CASSLGGGSAYEQYF. Full variable domain (missing parts from reference TRBV7-2 and TRBJ2-7): GAGVSQSPSNKVTEKGKDVELRCDPISGHTALYWYRQSLGQGLEFLIYFQGNSAPDKSGLPSDRFSAERTGGSVSTLTIQRTQQEDSAVYLCASSLGGGSAYEQYFGPGTRLTVT.

The chain has TRBV7-3 and TRBJ2-7; D gene ambiguous. Germline V gene data show CDR1 as SGHTA and CDR2 as FQGTGA. There are 13 residues in the CDR3. The V and J ends lost 2 bases and 3 bases respectively, with 8 bases between them. CDR3 amino acids: CASSLQASYEQYF. The DNA for the CDR3 is TGTGCCAGCAGCTTACAAGCGAGCTACGAGCAGTACTTC.

The J gene is TRBJ1-1, the V gene TRBV4-1, with 10 positions matching TRBD1. V shed 2 bases, J shed 0 bases, and the junction held 3 bases outside the gene matches. Per germline, CDR1 MGHRA and CDR2 YSYEKL. The CDR3 length is 16 residues. CDR3 in DNA: TGCGCCAGCAGCCAACCGGACAGGGGGGTGAACACTGAAGCTTTCTTT. Its protein is CASSQPDRGVNTEAFF.

This chain's CDR3 is CASSAYSGGALTDTQYF. In DNA, the CDR3 is TGTGCCAGCAGTGCTTATAGCGGGGGGGCCCTTACAGATACGCAGTATTTT. The V call is TRBV6-1, the J call TRBJ2-3, with 11 nucleotides matching TRBD2. J gave up 3 bases and V 4 bases, and 9 bases lay outside the gene matches. The CDR3 spans 17 residues. Germline V gene lookup returns CDR1 MNHNS and CDR2 SASEGT.

The rearrangement links TRBV9 to TRBJ2-7, with D tentatively TRBD1 (5 bases). The CDR3 consists of 14 residues. Germline lookup yields CDR1 SGDLS and CDR2 YYNGEE. Deletions cut 1 base from V and 5 bases from J, with 13 bases between. The CDR3 region has the DNA TGTGCCAGCAGCGTAAGGGGAACATGGCACGAGCAGTACTTC. It translates to CASSVRGTWHEQYF.

The chain joins TRBV2 to TRBJ1-4, with a weak D call TRBD1 (5 bases). There are 14 residues in the CDR3. Germline CDR1 SNHLY, CDR2 FYNNEI. Trimming took off 7 bases at V and 8 bases at J, with 17 bases between the two ends. The CDR3 DNA reads as TGTGCCAGCACCGCCCGCGGGGGAAGAGAAAAACTGTTTTTT. It encodes CASTARGGREKLFF. The full variable domain, completed using reference TRBV2 and TRBJ1-4, is EPEVTQTPSHQVTQMGQEVILRCVPISNHLYFYWYRQILGQKVEFLVSFYNNEISEKSEIFDDQFSVERPDGSNFTLKIRSTKLEDSAMYFCASTARGGREKLFFGSGTQLSVL.

This chain uses TRBV9 with TRBJ2-3, with TRBD2 as a possible D gene (6 bases). The CDR3 length is 14 residues. With 0 bases removed from V and 5 bases from J, the gap between germline ends came to 10 bases. CDR1 is SGDLS and CDR2 is YYNGEE in the germline V gene. The CDR3 reads CASSVEVSGDTQYF. CDR3 nucleotides: TGTGCCAGCAGCGTAGAAGTTAGCGGAGATACGCAGTATTTT.

The rearrangement links TRBV27 to TRBJ1-5; D might be TRBD1 (5 bases). The CDR3 is 14 amino acids. Trimming shortened V by 5 bases and J by 6 bases, and 14 bases separated the two germline ends. Germline V gives CDR1 MNHEY, CDR2 SMNVEV (reference sequence). CDR3 nucleotides: TGTGCCAGCAGTCCCGGGCAGGGAATTCAGCCCCAGCATTTT. Its translation: CASSPGQGIQPQHF.

The chain joins TRBV2 to TRBJ2-1, with a possible D match to TRBD2 (5 bases). The germline V gene encodes CDR1 SNHLY and CDR2 FYNNEI. This CDR3 comprises 16 residues. The V end lost 7 bases, the J end lost 0 bases, and 16 bases lay between the germline ends. The CDR3 sequence is CASTQFGESSYNEQFF. The CDR3, as DNA: TGTGCCAGCACACAATTCGGGGAAAGCTCCTACAATGAGCAGTTCTTC.